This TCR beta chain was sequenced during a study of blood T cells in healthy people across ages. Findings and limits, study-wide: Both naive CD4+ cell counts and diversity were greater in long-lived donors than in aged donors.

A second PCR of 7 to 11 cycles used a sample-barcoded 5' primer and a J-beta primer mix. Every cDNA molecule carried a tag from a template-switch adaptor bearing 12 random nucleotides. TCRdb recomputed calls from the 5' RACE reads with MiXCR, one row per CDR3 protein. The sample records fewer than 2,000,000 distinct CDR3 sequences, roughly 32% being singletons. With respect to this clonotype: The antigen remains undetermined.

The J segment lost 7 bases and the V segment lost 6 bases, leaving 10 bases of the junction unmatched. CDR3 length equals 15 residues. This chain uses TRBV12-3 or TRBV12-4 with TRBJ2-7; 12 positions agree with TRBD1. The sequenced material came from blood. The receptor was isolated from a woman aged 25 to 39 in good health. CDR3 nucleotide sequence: TGTGCCAGCAGGAGGGGGGGACAGGGGGCTTGGGAGCAGTACTTC. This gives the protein CASRRGGQGAWEQYF.